This TCR beta chain originates from a study of T cell changes during pregnancy in multiple sclerosis. Trimming shortened V by 2 bases and J by 6 bases, and 10 bases separated the two germline ends. The CDR3 contains 13 residues. Germline V gene lookup returns CDR1 SGHKS and CDR2 YYEKEE (reference sequence). Here immunoSEQ multiplex PCR was the method, and the copy in TCRdb shows in-frame clones only, minus some. The profile covers fewer than 45,000 clones, with approximately 91% appearing a single time and 3.5% to 5.5% taken by the ten largest. The receptor's source is a female donor in good health, enrolled as a control in a pregnancy study. The chain joins TRBV5-5 to TRBJ2-3, with no clear D. The specimen comprised peripheral blood, sampled in the second trimester of pregnancy. CDR3 bases: TGTGCCAGCAGCTTACCCTCGGTGGATACGCAGTATTTT. Amino acid sequence: CASSLPSVDTQYF.